Following are 29 T cell receptor beta chains from one sample sequenced in a study of shared clonotypes between healthy human individuals (TCRdb year 2020). Libraries were made using the immunoSEQ multiplex PCR assay. TCRdb re-hosts the immuneACCESS table, in-frame sequences only. Its copies lack some clones; in the studies checked, an unresolved V gene accounts for under half of them, and the cause for the rest is not known. The sample table lists around 2.5 million clones, roughly 93% of them with a count of one. Of the sample, roughly 0.39% falls within the top ten clones. The sequenced sample was naive CD4+ T cells from PBMCs. The label giving this sample's cell subset or site can be read as: CD45RA+ positively selected. The receptors derive from a man between 18 and 35 years old in good health. Some clones in this sample may be carry-over from other donors' samples.

The genes are TRBV14 and TRBJ1-2; TRBD1 agrees at 9 bases. J was trimmed by 4 bases and V by 2 bases; bases with no gene match: 8. The CDR3 runs 16 residues. The germline V gene has CDR1 SGHDN and CDR2 FVKESK. CDR3 in DNA: TGTGCCAGCAGCCAAAGCGGACAGGGGTTGATCTATGGCTACACCTTC. Its translation: CASSQSGQGLIYGYTF.

This sequence joins TRBV7-3 and TRBJ2-2, with 9 nucleotides matching TRBD1. V was pared by 2 bases and J by 5 bases, with 6 bases of the junction left unmatched. In germline, CDR1 is SGHTA, CDR2 FQGTGA. This CDR3 is 16 amino acids long. This CDR3 is CASSLVGQGGTGELFF. The CDR3 region has the DNA TGTGCCAGCAGCTTAGTGGGACAGGGCGGAACCGGGGAGCTGTTTTTT.

This sequence joins TRBV19 and TRBJ1-5, with 9 bases fitting TRBD1. Trimming removed 9 bases from V and 6 bases from J; junction bases left unmatched: 6. This CDR3 spans 13 amino acids. Germline CDR1 reads LNHDA; CDR2 reads SQIVND (reference sequence). CDR3 in amino acids: CASAGQGSQPQHF. The CDR3 DNA follows: TGTGCCAGCGCTGGACAGGGGAGTCAGCCCCAGCATTTT.

The chain combines TRBV5-5 with TRBJ2-7, with 7 bases that match TRBD1. V lost 5 bases and J lost 5; bases outside the gene matches: 7. The CDR3 loop spans 13 amino acids. Germline CDR1 SGHKS, CDR2 YYEKEE (reference sequence). CDR3 region: CASSLYTGDEQYF. CDR3 in DNA: TGTGCCAGCAGTTTATATACAGGGGACGAGCAGTACTTC.

This clone appeared a single time. The same CDR3 can be traced to other DNA sequences in this sample. This chain joins TRBV7-2 and TRBJ2-7; 8 positions match TRBD1. This CDR3 has 14 residues. V shed 1 base, J shed 4 bases, and the junction held 3 bases outside the gene matches. The V gene's germline CDR1 is SGHTA and CDR2 FQGNSA. CDR3 in amino acids: CASSLGTGPYEQYF. The CDR3 DNA reads as TGTGCCAGCAGCTTAGGGACAGGGCCGTACGAGCAGTACTTC.

The rearrangement joins TRBV9 to TRBJ2-2; a weak D match, TRBD1 (6 bases). The CDR3 has 15 residues. The germline gives CDR1 SGDLS, CDR2 YYNGEE. V lost 2 bases, J lost 5 bases, and 13 bases lay in between. In DNA, the CDR3 is TGTGCCAGCAGCGTTGCACAGGGAAGTACCGGGGAGCTGTTTTTT. Its translation is CASSVAQGSTGELFF.

This sequence joins TRBV4-1 and TRBJ2-2, with 8 bases aligning to TRBD2. The germline V gene has CDR1 MGHRA and CDR2 YSYEKL. The length of the CDR3 is 17 residues. V was pared by 1 base and J by 5 bases, with 9 bases of the junction left unmatched. CDR3 loop: CASSQVIPAGVTGELFF. CDR3 in DNA: TGCGCCAGCAGCCAAGTAATACCAGCGGGAGTTACCGGGGAGCTGTTTTTT.

Comments on this clone: The same CDR3 can be traced to other DNA sequences in this sample. The rearrangement uses TRBV18 and TRBJ1-5; D is undetermined. The CDR3 spans 13 residues. CDR1 is KGHSH, CDR2 LQKENI, per germline. V was trimmed by 3 bases and J by 5 bases, leaving 8 bases between them. CDR3 sequence: CASSPSMDQPQHF. The DNA of the CDR3 is TGTGCCAGCTCACCCAGCATGGATCAGCCCCAGCATTTT.

V and J are TRBV10-3 and TRBJ2-5; 11 bases align to TRBD2. V was pared by 4 bases and J by 4 bases, with 5 bases of the junction left unmatched. CDR1 and CDR2 (germline): ENHRY, SYGVKD. The CDR3 has 15 residues. The CDR3, as DNA: TGTGCCATCAGTGTAACCCTAGCGGGAGGAGAGACCCAGTACTTC. It specifies CAISVTLAGGETQYF.

This chain joins TRBV23-1 and TRBJ2-7, with TRBD2 matching 8 bases. TRBV23-1 is an ORF; its function is uncertain. There are 16 residues in the CDR3. Trimming at V came to 1 base and at J to 5 bases, leaving 10 bases not matched to a gene. CDR3 sequence (DNA): TGCGCCAGCAGTCAATTCCGGGGGGGAAATGTCAACGAGCAGTACTTC. Protein: CASSQFRGGNVNEQYF.

This chain joins TRBV27 and TRBJ1-4; D is unresolved. Germline V gene sequence: CDR1 MNHEY, CDR2 SMNVEV (reference sequence). V shed 2 bases and J shed 7 bases, with 14 bases lying between them. CDR3 size: 15 residues. The CDR3 loop reads CASSLTTPGTEKLFF. The DNA for the CDR3 is TGTGCCAGCAGTTTAACGACCCCCGGTACTGAAAAACTGTTTTTT.

The chain recombines TRBV5-1 with TRBJ2-7; the match to TRBD2 covers 7 bases. CDR1 and CDR2 (germline): SGHRS, YFSETQ. V shed 3 bases and J 3 bases; nucleotides not matched to a gene: 6. The CDR3 loop spans 14 amino acids. The CDR3, as DNA: TGCGCCAGCAGCTCCGGACTAGTCCTCTACGAGCAGTACTTC. Protein: CASSSGLVLYEQYF.

The V and J genes are TRBV6-5 and TRBJ2-7; D is perhaps TRBD1 or TRBD2 (5 bases each). CDR3 length: 15 residues. V was shortened by 7 bases and J by 0 bases, with 16 bases between the two germline ends. CDR1 MNHEY and CDR2 SVGAGI come from the germline V gene. CDR3 sequence: CASTTEGRLSYEQYF. CDR3 bases: TGTGCCAGCACAACAGAGGGGCGCCTCTCCTACGAGCAGTACTTC.

The chain combines TRBV4-1 with TRBJ2-7, with TRBD1 identical over 9 bases. V lost 4 bases and J lost 8; bases outside the gene matches: 15. The CDR3 has 16 amino acids. CDR1 and CDR2 (germline): MGHRA, YSYEKL. CDR3 amino acids: CASSPAVPGQGSKQYF. The CDR3 DNA reads as TGCGCCAGCAGCCCCGCCGTCCCGGGACAGGGTTCGAAGCAGTACTTC.

V is TRBV10-3 and J is TRBJ2-3, with 12 bases that match TRBD2. The CDR3 extends over 17 amino acids. The V gene end was trimmed by 2 bases and the J gene end by 5 bases; junction bases not matched to a gene: 8. Germline values: CDR1 ENHRY, CDR2 SYGVKD. CDR3 coding DNA: TGTGCCATCAGTGAGGGGCTAGCGGGAGGGCCTAAAGATACGCAGTATTTT. As protein: CAISEGLAGGPKDTQYF.

This rearrangement joins TRBV4-1 to TRBJ1-5; TRBD1 is a possible D gene (5 bases). Trimming shortened V by 5 bases and J by 6 bases, and 17 bases separated the two germline ends. Germline V lookup: CDR1 MGHRA, CDR2 YSYEKL. The CDR3 spans 15 residues. The DNA for the CDR3 is TGCGCCAGCAGCGGAATAGGGTATCAGGGTCAGCCCCAGCATTTT. This encodes CASSGIGYQGQPQHF.

The genes are TRBV14 and TRBJ2-7; unclear D gene. Trimming took off 4 bases at V and 0 bases at J, with 7 bases between the two ends. The CDR3 contains 13 residues. Germline CDR1 reads SGHDN; CDR2 reads FVKESK. The chain's CDR3 is CASSRLRSYEQYF. The CDR3 DNA follows: TGTGCCAGCAGCCGGCTTCGCTCCTACGAGCAGTACTTC.

CDR3 protein: CASSLASGGRNQPQHF. The CDR3 bases are TGTGCCAGCAGTTTAGCATCGGGCGGGCGCAATCAGCCCCAGCATTTT. The chain recombines TRBV28 with TRBJ1-5; D is unclear. Germline CDR1 reads MDHEN; CDR2 reads SYDVKM. The CDR3 covers 16 residues. Trimming removed 2 bases from V and 2 bases from J, with 13 bases in between.

The genes are TRBV15 and TRBJ2-7; D could derive from TRBD1 or TRBD2 (5 bases each). This CDR3 is built from 13 residues. The germline V gene has CDR1 LNHNV and CDR2 YYDKDF (reference sequence). V gave up 8 bases and J gave up 2 bases, with 13 bases separating them. In nucleotides, the CDR3 is TGTGCCACCGGCCGGGACGTAGCCTACGAGCAGTACTTC. The encoded protein is CATGRDVAYEQYF. The complete variable domain, with remaining parts taken from reference TRBV15 and TRBJ2-7, reads DAMVIQNPRYQVTQFGKPVTLSCSQTLNHNVMYWYQQKSSQAPKLLFHYYDKDFNNEADTPDNFQSRRPNTSFCFLDIRSPGLGDTAMYLCATGRDVAYEQYFGPGTRLTVT.

The chain uses TRBV10-1 and TRBJ2-7, with 7 bases matching TRBD2. Germline CDR1 reads WNHNN; CDR2 reads SYGVQD (reference sequence). Germline trimming cut 1 base from V and 3 bases from J; bases unmatched to any gene: 6. CDR3 length: 15 amino acids. The CDR3 reads CASSECLADRYEQYF. DNA for the CDR3: TGCGCCAGCAGTGAGTGTCTAGCGGATCGCTACGAGCAGTACTTC.

V and J are TRBV2 and TRBJ2-7; the match to TRBD1 covers 7 bases. The CDR3 is 11 amino acids. The J segment lost 11 bases and the V segment lost 3 bases, leaving 4 bases of the junction unmatched. Germline lookup yields CDR1 SNHLY and CDR2 FYNNEI. CDR3 in amino acids: CASSEGTVEYF. Written as DNA, the CDR3 is TGTGCCAGCAGTGAGGGGACAGTAGAGTACTTC.

The rearrangement uses TRBV18 and TRBJ1-6; D gene unclear. Per germline, CDR1 KGHSH and CDR2 LQKENI. Trimming stripped 3 bases from V and 8 bases from J, with 14 bases between. This CDR3 is 15 amino acids long. The CDR3 coding sequence is TGTGCCAGCTCACCCTCGACGGGTTCTGATTCACCCCTCCACTTT. Protein: CASSPSTGSDSPLHF.

The CDR3 is CASSGSGSVTEQFF. The CDR3 DNA reads as TGTGCCAGCAGCGGGAGCGGGAGTGTCACGGAGCAGTTCTTC. V gene TRBV9 combines with J gene TRBJ2-1, with 8 bases lining up with TRBD2. Germline assignment: CDR1 SGDLS and CDR2 YYNGEE. Trimming cost V 3 bases and J 10 bases; bases outside gene matches: 9. The CDR3 spans 14 residues.

The table lists this clone with a count of one. This rearrangement joins TRBV4-1 to TRBJ1-5; no clear D. CDR1 and CDR2 (germline): MGHRA, YSYEKL. CDR3 length: 14 amino acids. V was trimmed by 4 bases and J by 4 bases, leaving 11 bases between them. The CDR3 DNA sequence: TGCGCCAGCAGCCCGGTGACCCCGAATCAGCCCCAGCATTTT. It yields the protein CASSPVTPNQPQHF.

This rearrangement joins TRBV2 to TRBJ1-5; tentative D call: TRBD1 (6 bases). V lost 3 bases and J 1 base, leaving 19 bases between the germline ends. Germline assignment: CDR1 SNHLY and CDR2 FYNNEI. CDR3 length equals 18 residues. Written as DNA, the CDR3 is TGTGCCAGCAGTGAGGTCACAACAGGGAGGAGGAGCAATCAGCCCCAGCATTTT. Translation gives CASSEVTTGRRSNQPQHF.

The genes are TRBV4-1 and TRBJ2-2; the D gene is possibly TRBD1 (7 bases). This CDR3 is built from 16 residues. Germline CDR1 MGHRA, CDR2 YSYEKL. V shed 4 bases and J shed 2 bases, with 14 bases lying between them. DNA for the CDR3: TGCGCCAGCAGCCTCCAGGGGGGACCTAACACCGGGGAGCTGTTTTTT. Translation: CASSLQGGPNTGELFF.

The genes are TRBV7-9 and TRBJ1-1; 8 positions match TRBD1. The CDR3 has 16 residues. The trim removed 8 bases at V and 0 bases at J, leaving 11 bases unmatched. The germline V gene encodes CDR1 SEHNR and CDR2 FQNEAQ (reference sequence). The DNA of the CDR3 is TGTGCCAGCCTCAGGGGGCCAGCGGGGATGAACACTGAAGCTTTCTTT. It specifies CASLRGPAGMNTEAFF.

CDR3 in amino acids: CASSLKYLRDDTGELFF. Written as DNA, the CDR3 is TGTGCCAGCAGCCTGAAGTATTTGCGGGACGACACCGGGGAGCTGTTTTTT. The rearrangement links TRBV7-9 to TRBJ2-2, with D perhaps matching TRBD2 (6 bases). V lost 5 bases to trimming and J lost 3 bases, with 19 bases between them. This CDR3 spans 17 amino acids. From germline, CDR1 is SEHNR and CDR2 FQNEAQ (reference sequence).

The chain carries TRBV4-2 and TRBJ2-5; 8 bases line up with TRBD2. The CDR3 length is 13 residues. V shed 1 base, J shed 5 bases, and the junction held 0 bases outside the gene matches. The germline gives CDR1 LGHNA, CDR2 YNFKEQ. The CDR3 here is CASSQAGGETQYF. The DNA of the CDR3 is TGTGCCAGCAGCCAAGCGGGGGGGGAGACCCAGTACTTC.